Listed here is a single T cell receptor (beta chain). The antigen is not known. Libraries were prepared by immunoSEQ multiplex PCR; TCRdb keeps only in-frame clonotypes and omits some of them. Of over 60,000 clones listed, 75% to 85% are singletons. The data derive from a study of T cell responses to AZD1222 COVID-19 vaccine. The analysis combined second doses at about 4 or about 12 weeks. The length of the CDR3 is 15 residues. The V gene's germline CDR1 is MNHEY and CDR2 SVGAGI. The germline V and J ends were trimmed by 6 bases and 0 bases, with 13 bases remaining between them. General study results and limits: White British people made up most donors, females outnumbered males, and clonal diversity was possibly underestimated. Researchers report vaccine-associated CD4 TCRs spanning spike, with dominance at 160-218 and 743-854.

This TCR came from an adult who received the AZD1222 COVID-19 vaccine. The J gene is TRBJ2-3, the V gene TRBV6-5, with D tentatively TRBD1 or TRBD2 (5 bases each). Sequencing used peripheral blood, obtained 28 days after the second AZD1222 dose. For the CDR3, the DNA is TGTGCCAGCAGCCGCCGGGACCGAAGCACAGATACGCAGTATTTT. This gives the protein CASSRRDRSTDTQYF.